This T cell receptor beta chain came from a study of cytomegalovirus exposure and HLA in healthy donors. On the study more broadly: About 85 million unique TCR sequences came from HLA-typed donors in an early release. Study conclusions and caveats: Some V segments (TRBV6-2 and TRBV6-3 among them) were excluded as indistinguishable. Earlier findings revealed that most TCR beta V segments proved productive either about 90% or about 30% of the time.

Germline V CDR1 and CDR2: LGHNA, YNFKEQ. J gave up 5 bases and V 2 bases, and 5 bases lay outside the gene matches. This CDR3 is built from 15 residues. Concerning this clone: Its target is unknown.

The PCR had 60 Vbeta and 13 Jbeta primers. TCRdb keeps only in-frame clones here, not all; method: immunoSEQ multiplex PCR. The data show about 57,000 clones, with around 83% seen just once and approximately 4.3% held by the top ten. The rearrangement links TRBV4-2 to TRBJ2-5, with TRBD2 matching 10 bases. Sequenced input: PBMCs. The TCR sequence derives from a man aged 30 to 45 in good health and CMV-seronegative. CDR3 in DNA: TGTGCCAGCAGCCAACTAGCGGGGGAGGTGGAGACCCAGTACTTC. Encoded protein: CASSQLAGEVETQYF.